One and the same sample provided the 12 T cell receptor beta chains below, sequenced in a study of CD8 T cells in ankylosing spondylitis. TCRdb analysed the 5' RACE reads with MiXCR anew, one entry per CDR3 protein. The table has about 240,000 distinct CDR3 sequences, 20% to 30% seen once. The material sequenced was blood, either unsorted or a sorted T cell fraction (not recorded which). The receptors were gathered from a male donor with ankylosing spondylitis or in good health (not recorded which).

The chain recombines TRBV10-3 with TRBJ2-7; perhaps TRBD1 as D (7 bases). CDR1 and CDR2 from the germline V gene are ENHRY and SYGVKD. The CDR3 runs to 14 residues. Trimming took 4 bases from V and 5 from J, leaving 15 bases between them. The CDR3 nucleotides are TGTGCCATCAGTGTCAAGACAGGGAGGCACGAGCAGTACTTC. Translated: CAISVKTGRHEQYF.

This clonotype was recorded at least ten times. This chain links TRBV20-1 with TRBJ2-5; 7 nucleotides line up with TRBD2. CDR1 DFQATT and CDR2 SNEGSKA come from the germline V gene (reference sequence). The trim removed 6 bases at V and 3 bases at J, leaving 13 bases unmatched. This CDR3 is 15 amino acids long. The CDR3 DNA sequence: TGCAGTGCCGCAGGAGCGGGGACCAAAGAAGAGACCCAGTACTTC. Translation gives CSAAGAGTKEETQYF.

The rearrangement joins TRBV5-8 to TRBJ2-1, with 7 bases that match TRBD1. The CDR3 has 16 residues. V lost 4 bases, J lost 0 bases, and 7 bases stayed unmatched. Germline V gene lookup returns CDR1 SGHTS and CDR2 YDEGEE. The CDR3, as DNA: TGTGCCAGCAGCAGGTGGACAGGTAGCTCCTACAATGAGCAGTTCTTC. Encoded protein: CASSRWTGSSYNEQFF.

The V gene is TRBV20-1, the J gene TRBJ1-2; TRBD1 might be the D (5 bases). V was cut by 1 base and J by 4 bases, with 13 bases left in between. Germline V CDR1 and CDR2: DFQATT, SNEGSKA (reference sequence). This CDR3 region has 14 residues. CDR3 sequence reads: CSARVPGGTYGYTF. The CDR3 region has the DNA TGCAGTGCTAGAGTACCGGGGGGTACCTATGGCTACACCTTC.

The V gene is TRBV12-3 or TRBV12-4, the J gene TRBJ2-2; TRBD1 or TRBD2 may be the D gene (6 bases each). V lost 7 bases, J lost 3 bases, and 15 bases lay in between. The CDR3 covers 15 residues. The CDR3 loop is CASTQGGRDTGELFF. In DNA, the CDR3 is TGTGCCAGCACCCAAGGGGGGCGGGACACCGGGGAGCTGTTTTTT.

The gene calls are TRBV12-3 or TRBV12-4 and TRBJ1-4; D not certain. The V end was cut by 5 bases, the J end by 8 bases, with 15 bases between. This CDR3 spans 14 amino acids. The CDR3, as DNA: TGTGCCAGCAGTCCCCGACTGCGTAGGGAAAAACTGTTTTTT. It codes for CASSPRLRREKLFF.

The chain couples TRBV10-3 to TRBJ2-1; D is ambiguous. The CDR3 length is 15 residues. V gave up 3 bases and J gave up 0 bases, with 9 bases separating them. Germline CDR1 reads ENHRY; CDR2 reads SYGVKD. The CDR3 DNA follows: TGTGCCATCAGTGACGGACGGAGCTCCTACAATGAGCAGTTCTTC. This codes for CAISDGRSSYNEQFF.

J is TRBJ1-1 and V is TRBV20-1; D is uncertain. Germline V gene data show CDR1 as DFQATT and CDR2 as SNEGSKA (reference sequence). This CDR3 spans 13 amino acids. V lost 0 bases and J lost 4, with 9 bases in between. The CDR3 nucleotides read TGCAGTGCTAGAGACGGTTTGGCCACTGAAGCTTTCTTT. Protein product: CSARDGLATEAFF.

The V and J genes are TRBV10-3 and TRBJ2-7; D possibly matches TRBD1 or TRBD2 (5 bases each). Per germline, CDR1 ENHRY and CDR2 SYGVKD. The V end lost 0 bases, the J end lost 7 bases, and 13 bases lay between the germline ends. The CDR3 sequence is 14 residues long. The CDR3 here is CAISESTRDEEQYF. CDR3 coding DNA: TGTGCCATCAGTGAGTCGACTCGGGACGAAGAGCAGTACTTC.

The chain is built from TRBV10-3 and TRBJ2-5; D is perhaps TRBD1 (5 bases). This CDR3 spans 13 amino acids. CDR1 and CDR2 (germline): ENHRY, SYGVKD. Trimming pared 6 bases from V and 9 bases from J, leaving 17 bases between. This chain's CDR3 is CAISDSGEGAQYF. CDR3 DNA: TGTGCCATCAGCGATTCTGGAGAAGGGGCCCAGTACTTC.

At least ten counts were recorded for this clonotype. The chain combines TRBV9 with TRBJ2-7; D tentatively fits TRBD1 or TRBD2 (5 bases each). The CDR3 is 13 amino acids. From germline, CDR1 is SGDLS and CDR2 YYNGEE. Trimming cost V 4 bases and J 7 bases, with 15 bases left between them. CDR3 nucleotides: TGTGCCAGCAGCACCAGGATGGGGGAGGAGCAGTACTTC. This translates into CASSTRMGEEQYF. Looking up the rest from reference TRBV9 and TRBJ2-7 gives the full variable domain: DSGVTQTPKHLITATGQRVTLRCSPRSGDLSVYWYQQSLDQGLQFLIQYYNGEERAKGNILERFSAQQFPDLHSELNLSSLELGDSALYFCASSTRMGEEQYFGPGTRLTVT.

This chain uses TRBV10-3 with TRBJ1-1, with D possibly being TRBD1 (6 bases). V was clipped by 2 bases and J by 11 bases, with 9 bases between them. The germline V gene encodes CDR1 ENHRY and CDR2 SYGVKD. This CDR3 spans 11 amino acids. The CDR3 nucleotides read TGTGCCATCAGTGAGGGGGGCCCGGCTTTCTTT. Its translation is CAISEGGPAFF.